This TCR beta chain was identified during a study of blood T cell repertoires in COVID-19. The trim removed 0 bases at V and 7 bases at J, leaving 4 bases unmatched. Per germline, CDR1 SGHRS and CDR2 YFSETQ. The CDR3 totals 14 residues. Only in-frame clones appear in the TCRdb table, and some are missing; sequencing was by immunoSEQ multiplex PCR. This table has some 40,000 clones, 85% to 95% appearing once. This chain joins TRBV5-1 and TRBJ2-4; TRBD2 matches 7 bases. This receptor was identified in a middle-aged man with COVID-19, enrolled during active disease. The source material was peripheral blood. The CDR3 sequence: CASSLAGGSNIQYF. Written as DNA, the CDR3 is TGCGCCAGCAGCTTGGCCGGCGGGAGTAACATTCAGTACTTC.